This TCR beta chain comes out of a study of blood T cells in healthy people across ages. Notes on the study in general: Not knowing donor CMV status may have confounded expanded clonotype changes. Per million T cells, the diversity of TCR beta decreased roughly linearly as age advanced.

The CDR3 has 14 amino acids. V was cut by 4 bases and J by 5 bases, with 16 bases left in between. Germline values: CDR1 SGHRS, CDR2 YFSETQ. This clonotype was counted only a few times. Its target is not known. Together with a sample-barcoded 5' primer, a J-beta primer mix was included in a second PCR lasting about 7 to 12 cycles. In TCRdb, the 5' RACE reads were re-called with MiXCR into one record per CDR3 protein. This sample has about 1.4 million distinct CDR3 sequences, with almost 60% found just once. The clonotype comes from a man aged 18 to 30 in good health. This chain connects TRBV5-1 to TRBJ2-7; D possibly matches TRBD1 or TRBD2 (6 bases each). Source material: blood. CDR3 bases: TGCGCCAGCAGCCTTCTCGGGGGCCCCGACGAGCAGTACTTC. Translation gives CASSLLGGPDEQYF.